The present entry profiles one T cell receptor (beta chain) with its context. The antigen is not known. There are 13 residues in the CDR3. Trimming left V 2 bases short and J 1 base short, with 3 bases between. Looked up from germline, CDR1 is LNHDA and CDR2 is SQIVND (reference sequence). Data came from immunoSEQ multiplex PCR; TCRdb stores just in-frame clones and leaves some out. Found here are some 120,000 clones, 90% to 95% of them singletons; the top ten hold roughly 1.8%. This entry belongs to a study of siplizumab effects on memory and regulatory T cells. Study findings and constraints: No functional test confirmed suppression by proliferating siplizumab-culture Tregs.

The gene calls are TRBV19 and TRBJ1-3, with D uncertain. The sequence was obtained from a human donor in good health. Specimen: non-Treg CD4+ T cells sorted from blood. The CDR3 protein is CASSITSGNTIYF. CDR3 DNA: TGTGCCAGTAGTATAACTTCTGGAAACACCATATATTTT.